The 19 T cell receptor beta chains listed next were all sequenced from one sample in a study of blood T cell repertoires in COVID-19. The repertoire was sequenced with immunoSEQ multiplex PCR; TCRdb's copy has only in-frame clones and lacks some. The sample has roughly 220,000 clones, around 85% seen once. Sequencing was carried out using PBMCs or T cells enriched from blood (not recorded which). These receptors were obtained from a woman aged 40-49 years with acute COVID-19.

The V and J genes are TRBV7-2 and TRBJ1-2; 9 positions match TRBD1. The V gene end was trimmed by 5 bases and the J gene end by 8 bases; junction bases not matched to a gene: 18. The CDR3 consists of 17 residues. The germline V gene encodes CDR1 SGHTA and CDR2 FQGNSA. The CDR3 bases are TGTGCCAGCAGCCTTACAGGGACAGGGCTAATACGGGGGGGCTACACCTTC. The encoded protein is CASSLTGTGLIRGGYTF.

This clone was detected only a few times. This rearrangement joins TRBV10-3 to TRBJ2-7, with 12 bases lining up with TRBD1. There are 13 residues in the CDR3. Germline CDR1 is ENHRY and CDR2 is SYGVKD. V was clipped by 8 bases and J by 5 bases; unmatched bases: 4. The CDR3 protein is CAISGQGAHEQYF. The CDR3 coding sequence is TGTGCCATCTCGGGACAGGGGGCCCACGAGCAGTACTTC.

J is TRBJ2-1 and V is TRBV9; TRBD2 matches 10 bases. The CDR3 covers 15 residues. Germline V gene data show CDR1 as SGDLS and CDR2 as YYNGEE. Unmatched junction bases numbered 8, after V lost 3 bases and J lost 8 bases. The CDR3 DNA is TGTGCCAGCAGCGAATGGACTAGCGGAAACGATGAGCAGTTCTTC. This sequence encodes CASSEWTSGNDEQFF.

This clone was seen once. The V gene is TRBV5-5, the J gene TRBJ1-5, with TRBD1 matching over 8 bases. The germline gives CDR1 SGHKS, CDR2 YYEKEE (reference sequence). The CDR3 spans 15 residues. V was pared by 4 bases and J by 1 base, with 4 bases of the junction left unmatched. CDR3 protein: CASSLQGGSNQPQHF. The CDR3 DNA reads TGTGCCAGCAGCCTACAGGGGGGAAGCAATCAGCCCCAGCATTTT.

V is TRBV6-5 and J is TRBJ2-1; no definite D call. This CDR3 spans 15 amino acids. V was shortened by 8 bases and J by 12 bases, with 26 bases between the two germline ends. The V gene's germline CDR1 is MNHEY and CDR2 SVGAGI. The CDR3 loop is CASARERSLPNWQFF. CDR3 bases: TGTGCCAGCGCCAGAGAGCGCTCCCTCCCTAATTGGCAGTTCTTC.

This clone occurred a few times. The CDR3 protein is CASSQDSDRGGQYF. The DNA of the CDR3 is TGTGCCAGCAGCCAAGATTCGGACAGGGGTGGTCAGTACTTC. This sequence joins TRBV4-2 and TRBJ2-4, with 9 nucleotides matching TRBD1. This CDR3 contains 14 residues. Germline values: CDR1 LGHNA, CDR2 YNFKEQ. Unmatched junction bases numbered 6, after V lost 0 bases and J lost 12 bases.

The V call is TRBV15, the J call TRBJ2-1, with D perhaps matching TRBD2 (5 bases). Germline CDR1 reads LNHNV; CDR2 reads YYDKDF (reference sequence). The CDR3 is made up of 15 amino acids. V lost 2 bases, J lost 3 bases, and 11 bases lay in between. The CDR3 DNA is TGTGCCACCAGCAGAATAGCGACGTTCTACAATGAGCAGTTCTTC. Amino acid sequence: CATSRIATFYNEQFF. Supplemented by reference TRBV15 and TRBJ2-1, the full variable domain reads DAMVIQNPRYQVTQFGKPVTLSCSQTLNHNVMYWYQQKSSQAPKLLFHYYDKDFNNEADTPDNFQSRRPNTSFCFLDIRSPGLGDTAMYLCATSRIATFYNEQFFGPGTRLTVL.

This chain joins TRBV24-1 and TRBJ2-7, with TRBD2 matching over 8 bases. Germline CDR1 KGHDR, CDR2 SFDVKD. The J segment lost 6 bases and the V segment lost 4 bases, leaving 1 base of the junction unmatched. The CDR3 contains 12 residues. The CDR3 sequence is CATSEAGAEQYF. Here the CDR3 DNA reads TGTGCCACCAGTGAAGCGGGGGCCGAGCAGTACTTC.

The genes are TRBV27 and TRBJ2-7; D might be TRBD2 (6 bases). Deletions cut 4 bases from V and 0 bases from J, with 10 bases between. The germline V gene encodes CDR1 MNHEY and CDR2 SMNVEV (reference sequence). The length of the CDR3 is 14 residues. CDR3 sequence: CASSWDGSSYEQYF. The CDR3 bases are TGTGCCAGCAGTTGGGACGGGAGCTCCTACGAGCAGTACTTC.

This clone was found a few times. CDR3 DNA sequence: TGCGCCAGCAGCCACTCGGGGGGGAACCAGCCCCAGCATTTT. Protein: CASSHSGGNQPQHF. V and J are TRBV4-1 and TRBJ1-5; maybe TRBD1 (5 bases). The CDR3 length is 14 residues. Germline V CDR1 and CDR2: MGHRA, YSYEKL. V was clipped by 3 bases and J by 7 bases, with 13 bases between them.

The table lists this clone with a count of one. The V gene is TRBV4-1, the J gene TRBJ2-2; D perhaps matches TRBD1 (6 bases). CDR1 MGHRA and CDR2 YSYEKL come from the germline V gene. The germline V and J ends were trimmed by 4 bases and 0 bases, with 9 bases remaining between them. The CDR3 runs to 15 residues. The CDR3 reads CASSPRQANTGELFF. As DNA, the CDR3 is TGCGCCAGCAGCCCACGACAGGCGAACACCGGGGAGCTGTTTTTT.

The chain links TRBV7-8 to TRBJ1-2; 7 nucleotides line up with TRBD1. The ends lost 3 bases at V and 3 bases at J; junction bases unmatched: 7. The CDR3 sequence is 15 residues long. Per germline, CDR1 SGHVS and CDR2 FQNEAQ. CDR3 amino acids: CASSFTGASHYGYTF. The CDR3 DNA sequence: TGTGCCAGCAGCTTCACAGGGGCGTCTCACTATGGCTACACCTTC. Filled out from reference TRBV7-8 and TRBJ1-2, the complete variable domain reads GAGVSQSPRYKVAKRGQDVALRCDPISGHVSLFWYQQALGQGPEFLTYFQNEAQLDKSGLPSDRFFAERPEGSVSTLKIQRTQQEDSAVYLCASSFTGASHYGYTFGSGTRLTVV.

This chain connects TRBV2 to TRBJ2-3, with 12 bases fitting TRBD2. From germline, CDR1 is SNHLY and CDR2 FYNNEI. V shed 4 bases and J 7 bases; nucleotides not matched to a gene: 9. There are 16 residues in the CDR3. The chain's CDR3 is CASSGLAGESSYTQYF. As DNA, the CDR3 is TGTGCCAGCAGTGGACTAGCGGGGGAGTCTTCGTATACGCAGTATTTT. The variable domain in full, with the rest retrieved from reference TRBV2 and TRBJ2-3, is EPEVTQTPSHQVTQMGQEVILRCVPISNHLYFYWYRQILGQKVEFLVSFYNNEISEKSEIFDDQFSVERPDGSNFTLKIRSTKLEDSAMYFCASSGLAGESSYTQYFGPGTRLTVL.

CDR3 coding DNA: TGTGCCAGCAGCCTAGGACTAGCGGCCACAGATACGCAGTATTTT. Protein sequence: CASSLGLAATDTQYF. V and J are TRBV7-7 and TRBJ2-3, with 10 nucleotides matching TRBD2. Trimming took 5 bases from V and 2 from J; bases not matched to a gene: 4. The CDR3 length is 15 residues. Germline V gene data show CDR1 as SSHAT and CDR2 as FNYEAQ (reference sequence). Together with reference TRBV7-7 and TRBJ2-3, the CDR3 gives the full variable domain: GAGVSQSPRYKVTKRGQDVTLRCDPISSHATLYWYQQALGQGPEFLTYFNYEAQPDKSGLPSDRFSAERPEGSISTLTIQRTEQRDSAMYRCASSLGLAATDTQYFGPGTRLTVL.

This chain links TRBV20-1 with TRBJ1-2; D not certain. V gave up 5 bases and J gave up 1 base, with 5 bases separating them. Germline V lookup: CDR1 DFQATT, CDR2 SNEGSKA (reference sequence). The CDR3 has 11 amino acids. CDR3 amino acids: CSAYFNYGYTF. CDR3 DNA: TGCAGTGCTTACTTTAACTATGGCTACACCTTC.

The chain combines TRBV7-2 with TRBJ1-6; D is possibly TRBD1 (6 bases). This CDR3 contains 15 residues. V was trimmed by 5 bases and J by 11 bases, leaving 19 bases between them. Germline loops: CDR1 SGHTA, CDR2 FQGNSA. This CDR3 is CASSTRPARQAPLHF. In DNA form, the CDR3 reads TGTGCCAGCAGCACCCGCCCCGCCAGACAGGCACCCCTCCACTTT.

This clone was counted only a few times. The chain combines TRBV5-4 with TRBJ1-3; D gene unclear. V lost 2 bases and J lost 4, with 10 bases in between. Germline CDR1 is SGHNT and CDR2 is YYREEE (reference sequence). The CDR3 extends over 14 amino acids. CDR3 sequence reads: CASSFDQRGNTIYF. The CDR3, as DNA: TGTGCCAGCAGCTTTGATCAGCGGGGAAACACCATATATTTT.

This clone was detected only a few times. The J gene is TRBJ1-2, the V gene TRBV6-6; D is unclear. V was shortened by 6 bases and J by 6 bases, with 11 bases between the two germline ends. Germline V lookup: CDR1 MNHNY, CDR2 SVGAGI (reference sequence). There are 12 residues in the CDR3. The CDR3 DNA reads TGTGCCAGCAGCCGCAATGGAGATGGCTACACCTTC. Protein sequence: CASSRNGDGYTF.

The chain uses TRBV7-3 and TRBJ2-3, with 7 bases fitting TRBD1. This CDR3 region has 14 residues. The junction had 3 bases not matched to a gene; V was cut back by 5 bases and J by 1 base. CDR1 is SGHTA and CDR2 is FQGTGA in the germline V gene. CDR3 sequence: CASSLGQGTDTQYF. The CDR3 nucleotides read TGTGCCAGCAGCCTCGGACAGGGCACAGATACGCAGTATTTT.